Following are 30 T cell receptor beta chains from one sample sequenced in a study of shared clonotypes between healthy human individuals. Here immunoSEQ multiplex PCR was the method, and the copy in TCRdb shows in-frame clones only, minus some. The top ten hold approximately 22% of the sample, which has hundreds of thousands of clones, about 91% seen once. Terminally differentiated effector memory CD45RA+ cells were left out of the naive CD8 fraction, which was CD45RO-negative and positively selected for CCR7. Sequenced: naive CD8+ T cells sorted from blood. The receptors here all came from a man aged 30 to 45 in good health.

This clone was detected a few times. The CDR3 bases are TGTGCCAGCAGTGAAAGCCCAGGGGCGGCTTTCTTT. It translates to CASSESPGAAFF. V is TRBV28 and J is TRBJ1-1; TRBD1 might be the D (6 bases). Trimming pared 5 bases from V and 11 bases from J, leaving 15 bases between. Per the germline V gene, CDR1 is MDHEN and CDR2 is SYDVKM. This CDR3 is 12 amino acids long.

This chain connects TRBV9 to TRBJ1-1; 7 positions agree with TRBD1. Trimming at V came to 3 bases and at J to 0 bases, leaving 8 bases not matched to a gene. There are 16 residues in the CDR3. Germline loops: CDR1 SGDLS, CDR2 YYNGEE. This CDR3 reads CASSANRDRLNTEAFF. DNA of the CDR3: TGTGCCAGCAGCGCAAACAGGGACAGATTGAACACTGAAGCTTTCTTT.

The chain employs TRBV7-3 and TRBJ2-7, with D hard to call. This CDR3 spans 13 amino acids. The ends were cut back, 5 bases at V and 4 bases at J, with 12 bases in the middle. Germline-derived CDR1 and CDR2 are SGHTA and FQGTGA. CDR3 DNA: TGTGCCAGCAGCCCCCCCGGGCGTTACGAGCAGTACTTC. It encodes CASSPPGRYEQYF. Full variable domain (missing parts from reference TRBV7-3 and TRBJ2-7): GAGVSQTPSNKVTEKGKYVELRCDPISGHTALYWYRQSLGQGPEFLIYFQGTGAADDSGLPNDRFFAVRPEGSVSTLKIQRTERGDSAVYLCASSPPGRYEQYFGPGTRLTVT.

This clone has just one count. This chain joins TRBV7-2 and TRBJ2-3; tentative D call: TRBD2 (5 bases). The CDR3 has 15 residues. Trimming left V 4 bases short and J 4 bases short, with 15 bases between. CDR1 SGHTA and CDR2 FQGNSA come from the germline V gene. CDR3 DNA sequence: TGTGCCAGCAGCTCCCCCCGGGGTGTTGCAGATACGCAGTATTTT. It encodes CASSSPRGVADTQYF.

The rearrangement joins TRBV19 to TRBJ2-7, with 13 nucleotides matching TRBD2. Germline V gene data show CDR1 as LNHDA and CDR2 as SQIVND (reference sequence). The CDR3 totals 15 residues. With 4 bases clipped from V and 4 bases from J, the junction kept 4 bases outside the gene matches. The chain's CDR3 is CASSKGLAGVYEQYF. The DNA for the CDR3 is TGTGCCAGTAGTAAAGGACTAGCGGGAGTGTACGAGCAGTACTTC.

This chain uses TRBV27 with TRBJ2-7; D call uncertain. Trimming cost V 7 bases and J 3 bases, with 13 bases left between them. The CDR3 contains 13 residues. The germline V gene encodes CDR1 MNHEY and CDR2 SMNVEV (reference sequence). CDR3 coding DNA: TGTGCCAGCAATTCCGACTCCAACTACGAGCAGTACTTC. Amino acids: CASNSDSNYEQYF.

V and J are TRBV5-1 and TRBJ2-7; TRBD1 is a possible D gene (5 bases). Germline-derived CDR1 and CDR2 are SGHRS and YFSETQ. This CDR3 comprises 13 residues. Trimming cost V 4 bases and J 1 base, with 9 bases left between them. The CDR3 coding sequence is TGCGCCAGCAGCCCTCCAGGGTCCTACGAGCAGTACTTC. Translating it yields CASSPPGSYEQYF.

The chain employs TRBV5-4 and TRBJ1-2; the match to TRBD1 covers 8 bases. CDR1 is SGHNT and CDR2 is YYREEE in the germline V gene (reference sequence). The CDR3 length is 15 residues. The V segment lost 5 bases and the J segment 6 bases; nucleotides outside the gene matches: 12. The CDR3 reads CASSSAGGAFNGYTF. The CDR3 DNA reads as TGTGCCAGCAGTAGTGCAGGGGGCGCTTTTAATGGCTACACCTTC.

The rearrangement uses TRBV4-1 and TRBJ2-7; TRBD2 aligns across 9 bases. J gave up 7 bases and V 1 base, and 8 bases lay outside the gene matches. The CDR3 length is 15 residues. Germline V gene sequence: CDR1 MGHRA, CDR2 YSYEKL. The CDR3 spells CASSQVGSGRQEQYF. In DNA, the CDR3 is TGCGCCAGCAGCCAAGTCGGGAGCGGGAGGCAAGAGCAGTACTTC.

V usage is TRBV19 and J usage is TRBJ2-1, with D uncertain. Germline CDR1 LNHDA, CDR2 SQIVND (reference sequence). This CDR3 region has 14 residues. V was trimmed by 4 bases and J by 8 bases, leaving 15 bases between them. The CDR3 nucleotides read TGTGCCAGTAGTACGGTTAGTGGTTTCGATGAGCAGTTCTTC. Protein product: CASSTVSGFDEQFF.

This sequence joins TRBV28 and TRBJ2-1; possibly TRBD1 or TRBD2 for D (6 bases each). Trimming cost V 6 bases and J 5 bases, with 17 bases left between them. CDR3 length: 15 amino acids. Germline-derived CDR1 and CDR2 are MDHEN and SYDVKM. CDR3 in DNA: TGTGCCAGCAGCCATACCCTACGGGGGCACAATGAGCAGTTCTTC. Amino acids: CASSHTLRGHNEQFF.

The chain links TRBV7-2 to TRBJ2-7; D uncertain. Between the trimmed V and J ends, which lost 4 bases and 2 bases, there was a span of 15 bases. The germline V gene has CDR1 SGHTA and CDR2 FQGNSA. This CDR3 is built from 15 residues. The CDR3 is CASSSPIDHAYEQYF. CDR3 nucleotide sequence: TGTGCCAGCAGCTCCCCTATAGACCACGCCTACGAGCAGTACTTC.

The chain couples TRBV19 to TRBJ1-3, with D perhaps TRBD1 (5 bases). Per the germline V gene, CDR1 is LNHDA and CDR2 is SQIVND (reference sequence). This CDR3 region has 16 residues. The V end was cut by 8 bases, the J end by 0 bases, with 17 bases between. CDR3 loop: CASDDRSAFSGNTIYF. CDR3 nucleotide sequence: TGTGCCAGTGATGACAGATCGGCGTTCTCTGGAAACACCATATATTTT.

The gene calls are TRBV5-1 and TRBJ1-1, with TRBD1 identical over 7 bases. With V trimmed by 3 bases and J by 5 bases, 10 bases remained unmatched. Germline CDR1 is SGHRS and CDR2 is YFSETQ. The CDR3 is made up of 15 amino acids. The DNA of the CDR3 is TGCGCCAGCAGCTGGGAACAGGGGACGGAGACTGAAGCTTTCTTT. Residues: CASSWEQGTETEAFF.

The chain couples TRBV27 to TRBJ2-7; tentative D call: TRBD2 (7 bases). The germline CDR1 and CDR2 sequences are MNHEY and SMNVEV (reference sequence). The CDR3 loop spans 15 amino acids. Deletions cut 6 bases from V and 2 bases from J, with 17 bases between. Here the CDR3 DNA reads TGTGCCAGCAGCCTCCGAGGGGGGGGTACCTACGAGCAGTACTTC. It specifies CASSLRGGGTYEQYF.

The chain uses TRBV28 and TRBJ1-2, with D tentatively TRBD1 (5 bases). This CDR3 region has 16 residues. Trimming shortened V by 1 base and J by 0 bases, and 12 bases separated the two germline ends. The germline CDR1 and CDR2 sequences are MDHEN and SYDVKM. In nucleotides, the CDR3 is TGTGCCAGCAGTTTATCGGGGGGGACGCCTAACTATGGCTACACCTTC. This codes for CASSLSGGTPNYGYTF.

The chain recombines TRBV5-4 with TRBJ2-7; TRBD1 aligns across 7 bases. The CDR3 has 14 residues. V dropped 4 bases and J dropped 7; count of bases not matched to a gene: 11. CDR1 is SGHNT and CDR2 is YYREEE in the germline V gene (reference sequence). The CDR3 sequence: CASSLPDRVGEQYF. CDR3 DNA: TGTGCCAGCAGCCTACCTGACAGGGTGGGGGAGCAGTACTTC.

The rearrangement joins TRBV6-1 to TRBJ1-2; D is unclear. Trimming stripped 5 bases from V and 4 bases from J, with 14 bases between. CDR1 MNHNS and CDR2 SASEGT come from the germline V gene. The CDR3 consists of 14 residues. The CDR3 loop is CASSPGPARYGYTF. The CDR3 DNA is TGTGCCAGCAGTCCCGGGCCAGCTCGCTATGGCTACACCTTC.

In its sample, this clone was seen a few times. The CDR3 bases are TGTGCCAGCGGCCGGGACACTAACTCCTACGAGCAGTACTTC. It encodes CASGRDTNSYEQYF. The V call is TRBV6-1, the J call TRBJ2-7, with a tentative D call TRBD1 (6 bases). The CDR3 totals 14 residues. Trimming shortened V by 8 bases and J by 0 bases, and 14 bases separated the two germline ends. Germline loops: CDR1 MNHNS, CDR2 SASEGT.

Turning to this clone: At the DNA level, this CDR3 is encoded by other sequences in the same sample as well. The chain carries TRBV6-5 and TRBJ1-1; D gene ambiguous. Germline lookup yields CDR1 MNHEY and CDR2 SVGAGI. V was cut by 6 bases and J by 2 bases, with 10 bases left in between. This CDR3 comprises 13 residues. CDR3 in amino acids: CASSPGPNTEAFF. The CDR3 DNA follows: TGTGCCAGCAGCCCCGGACCTAACACTGAAGCTTTCTTT.

This clone showed up just a few times. The V gene is TRBV9, the J gene TRBJ2-7; 7 nucleotides match TRBD2. CDR1 is SGDLS and CDR2 is YYNGEE in the germline V gene. The CDR3 is made up of 16 amino acids. Losses at the gene ends were 0 bases for V and 4 bases for J; bases not matched to a gene: 10. The CDR3: CASSVGGGLAEYEQYF. The CDR3 coding sequence is TGTGCCAGCAGCGTAGGAGGAGGCCTAGCGGAGTACGAGCAGTACTTC.

This sequence joins TRBV27 and TRBJ2-1; 8 bases line up with TRBD1. Germline-derived CDR1 and CDR2 are MNHEY and SMNVEV (reference sequence). With V trimmed by 5 bases and J by 6 bases, 3 bases remained unmatched. This CDR3 spans 13 amino acids. This chain's CDR3 is CASSTGGLNEQFF. The CDR3 DNA is TGTGCCAGCAGTACAGGGGGTCTCAATGAGCAGTTCTTC.

Of note for this clone: This sample also contains other DNA sequences that code for the same CDR3. The chain couples TRBV27 to TRBJ2-7; the match to TRBD2 covers 7 bases. Looked up from germline, CDR1 is MNHEY and CDR2 is SMNVEV (reference sequence). This CDR3 region has 15 residues. V shed 6 bases and J 0 bases; nucleotides not matched to a gene: 8. CDR3 region: CASSTKGTTSYEQYF. The CDR3, as DNA: TGTGCCAGCAGCACAAAGGGGACTACCTCCTACGAGCAGTACTTC.

The chain employs TRBV27 and TRBJ2-2; 8 positions agree with TRBD2. CDR3 size: 17 residues. Looked up from germline, CDR1 is MNHEY and CDR2 is SMNVEV (reference sequence). The trim removed 6 bases at V and 0 bases at J, leaving 9 bases unmatched. For the CDR3, the DNA is TGTGCCAGCAGCCTCTCCGGGACTAGACCGAACACCGGGGAGCTGTTTTTT. Translated, it gives CASSLSGTRPNTGELFF.

CDR3 bases: TGTGCCAGCAGTGTGGACAATAGCAATCAGCCCCAGCATTTT. Translating gives CASSVDNSNQPQHF. The V call is TRBV2, the J call TRBJ1-5; D perhaps matches TRBD1 (5 bases). Germline CDR1 SNHLY, CDR2 FYNNEI. V lost 4 bases to trimming and J lost 0 bases, with 7 bases between them. The CDR3 has 14 amino acids.

The gene calls are TRBV11-2 and TRBJ2-5; D perhaps matches TRBD1 (6 bases). Germline V gene data show CDR1 as SGHAT and CDR2 as FQNNGV. The CDR3 covers 15 residues. Trimming took 1 base from V and 9 from J, leaving 18 bases between them. This CDR3 is CASSLVHREVEAQYF. The DNA of the CDR3 is TGTGCCAGCAGCTTAGTACACAGGGAAGTGGAGGCCCAGTACTTC.

The CDR3 loop reads CASRTWDRGRTGELFF. CDR3 DNA sequence: TGTGCCAGCCGAACGTGGGACAGGGGGCGAACCGGGGAGCTGTTTTTT. The chain links TRBV2 to TRBJ2-2; 12 bases align to TRBD1. The J segment lost 5 bases and the V segment lost 8 bases, leaving 9 bases of the junction unmatched. Germline lookup yields CDR1 SNHLY and CDR2 FYNNEI. The CDR3 is 16 residues long.

The CDR3 loop reads CASRDTSNTGELFF. The CDR3 DNA reads as TGCGCCAGCAGAGACACATCGAACACCGGGGAGCTGTTTTTT. The gene calls are TRBV10-1 and TRBJ2-2, with D hard to call. The CDR3 totals 14 residues. V was shortened by 6 bases and J by 0 bases, with 8 bases between the two germline ends. The germline V gene encodes CDR1 WNHNN and CDR2 SYGVQD (reference sequence).

V gene TRBV7-7 combines with J gene TRBJ2-2; 8 bases fit TRBD2. The germline gives CDR1 SSHAT, CDR2 FNYEAQ (reference sequence). Germline trimming cut 5 bases from V and 8 bases from J; bases unmatched to any gene: 7. This CDR3 has 14 amino acids. Here the CDR3 DNA reads TGTGCCAGCAGCCTCGGACAGCGGGGGGGGGAGCTGTTTTTT. Its translation is CASSLGQRGGELFF. Together with reference TRBV7-7 and TRBJ2-2, the CDR3 gives the full variable domain: GAGVSQSPRYKVTKRGQDVTLRCDPISSHATLYWYQQALGQGPEFLTYFNYEAQPDKSGLPSDRFSAERPEGSISTLTIQRTEQRDSAMYRCASSLGQRGGELFFGEGSRLTVL.

The chain employs TRBV13 and TRBJ2-4, with 16 bases that match TRBD2. This CDR3 has 17 residues. Germline V lookup: CDR1 PRHDT, CDR2 FYEKMQ (reference sequence). The trim removed 4 bases at V and 7 bases at J, leaving 7 bases unmatched. CDR3 in amino acids: CASSSGTSGRGGNIQYF. The CDR3 nucleotides read TGTGCCAGCAGCTCCGGGACTAGCGGGAGGGGTGGGAACATTCAGTACTTC. Full variable domain (outside the CDR3, taken from reference TRBV13 and TRBJ2-4): AAGVIQSPRHLIKEKRETATLKCYPIPRHDTVYWYQQGPGQDPQFLISFYEKMQSDKGSIPDRFSAQQFSDYHSELNMSSLELGDSALYFCASSSGTSGRGGNIQYFGAGTRLSVL.